A selection of T cell receptor beta chains follows, all from one sample in a study of CD8 T cells in ankylosing spondylitis. TCRdb reprocessed the 5' RACE reads with MiXCR, giving one entry per CDR3 protein. Among about 130,000 distinct CDR3 sequences listed, approximately 7.3% were seen once. The specimen was blood, either unsorted or a sorted T cell fraction (not recorded which). The receptors were gathered from a female donor with ankylosing spondylitis or in good health (not recorded which). The CDR3 runs from the conserved cysteine through the conserved F or W. A D gene is named only where the DNA matches it firmly. Clone size is shown for a subset of rows, as once, few, many or a class of expanded clone.

V,size,D,J,DNA,CDR3
TRBV3-1,many,TRBD1,TRBJ2-5,TGTGCCAGCAGCCAAAGGGACAGGCAAGAGACCCAGTACTTC,CASSQRDRQETQYF
TRBV7-2,many,TRBD2,TRBJ2-7,TGTGCCAGCAGCTTAGATGCCGGGGGGGCATCCTACGAGCAGTACTTC,CASSLDAGGASYEQYF
TRBV10-3,many,NA,TRBJ1-1,TGTGCCATCAGTGAGTCGAGTTGGGATAACACTGAAGCTTTCTTT,CAISESSWDNTEAFF
TRBV7-9,NA,NA,TRBJ1-1,TGTGGTGGGGGGCGAGGTGGGACTGAAGCTTTCTTT,CGGGRGGTEAFF
TRBV20-1,NA,NA,TRBJ2-7,TGCAGTGCTAGAGACTTTTACGCCAATACCTACGAGCAGTACTTC,CSARDFYANTYEQYF
TRBV6-1,many,NA,TRBJ1-6,TGTGCCAGCAGTGAGGATTCAGGGAATTCACCCCTCCACTTT,CASSEDSGNSPLHF
TRBV9,many,NA,TRBJ1-2,TGTGCCAGCAGCGTAGAGTCTGGGGGCACCGGCTACACCTTC,CASSVESGGTGYTF
TRBV7-9,many,TRBD2,TRBJ2-3,TGTGCCAGCAGCGCCAGCGGGGGGGTTTATACAGATACGCAGTATTTT,CASSASGGVYTDTQYF
TRBV5-6,few,NA,TRBJ2-5,TGTGCCAGCAGCTTTAGTCTCGGGCGGGGCCAAGAGACCCAGTACTTC,CASSFSLGRGQETQYF
TRBV4-3,many,NA,TRBJ1-2,TGCGCCAGCAGCCAAATCGGTCTCTATGGCTACACCTTC,CASSQIGLYGYTF
TRBV5-1,many,NA,TRBJ2-3,TGCGCCAGCAGCTTGGCCTCCGGGGGAGATACGCAGTATTTT,CASSLASGGDTQYF
TRBV6-4,few,TRBD2,TRBJ2-3,TGTGCCAGCAGTGACGCAGCGGGGGGAGATACGCAGTATTTT,CASSDAAGGDTQYF
TRBV12-3/TRBV12-4,many,NA,TRBJ2-5,TGTGCCAGCAGTCCCGGGGGGCGAGAGACCCAGTACTTC,CASSPGGRETQYF
TRBV3-1,many,NA,TRBJ1-3,TGTGCCAGCAGCCAAGTTTGGGGAAACACCATATATTTT,CASSQVWGNTIYF
TRBV4-1,many,NA,TRBJ2-7,TGCGCCAGCAGCCAGTTGGCGGGACAGTCCTACGAGCAGTACTTC,CASSQLAGQSYEQYF
TRBV5-1,many,NA,TRBJ1-4,TGCGCCAGCAGTGCAGCGGGGGTAGGTCATGAAAAACTGTTTTTT,CASSAAGVGHEKLFF
TRBV28,many,TRBD2,TRBJ2-7,TGTGCCAGCAGCCCGGGGAGGGGCGAGCAGTACTTC,CASSPGRGEQYF
TRBV4-2,many,NA,TRBJ2-7,TGTGCCAGCAGCCAACGGACTGTTTCTACCTACGAGCAGTACTTC,CASSQRTVSTYEQYF
TRBV5-1,many,NA,TRBJ1-4,TGCGCCAGCAGCCCACAAGGGACCCTAACTAATGAAAAACTGTTTTTT,CASSPQGTLTNEKLFF
TRBV5-1,many,NA,TRBJ2-7,TGCGCCAGCAGCTTGGCCCTAAACACCTACGAGCAGTACTTC,CASSLALNTYEQYF
TRBV3-1,many,NA,TRBJ1-2,TGTGCCAGCAGCCAAGATCCCCTTGGCTACACCTTC,CASSQDPLGYTF
TRBV7-9,many,NA,TRBJ1-2,TGTGCCAGCAGCCTACAGGGACGGGCCAACTATGGCTACACCTTC,CASSLQGRANYGYTF
TRBV6-2/TRBV6-3,many,TRBD1,TRBJ1-1,TGTGCCAGCAGACAGGACAGGGACACTGAAGCTTTCTTT,CASRQDRDTEAFF
TRBV28,NA,NA,TRBJ2-3,TGTGCCAGCAGCCCGGACGCCGCGCCAGATACGCAGTATTTT,CASSPDAAPDTQYF
TRBV30,NA,NA,TRBJ1-1,TGTGCCTGGAGTGGAGGGACGGGAACTGAAGCTTTCTTT,CAWSGGTGTEAFF
TRBV6-5,NA,TRBD1,TRBJ2-1,TGTGCCAGCAGCTCTACTCTAGGACAGGGCAAAAGGGGCAATGAGCAGTTCTTC,CASSSTLGQGKRGNEQFF
TRBV7-6,many,NA,TRBJ1-4,TGTGCCAGCAGCTCCGGGTACGATGAAAAACTGTTTTTT,CASSSGYDEKLFF
TRBV7-2,few,NA,TRBJ1-1,TGTGCCAGCAGCTTAGAACAGGGTGGTGAAGCTTTCTTT,CASSLEQGGEAFF
TRBV5-5,many,TRBD1,TRBJ2-7,TGTGCCAGCAGCTTGGATCCAGGGGGCTCCTACGAGCAGTACTTC,CASSLDPGGSYEQYF
TRBV5-5,many,NA,TRBJ1-2,TGTGCCAGCAGCTTGGCGGAATCCTATGGCTACACCTTC,CASSLAESYGYTF
TRBV11-2,many,TRBD1,TRBJ1-5,TGTGCCAGCAGCTTAGTGGGAACCGGGACAGGGATGTATAGCAATCAGCCCCAGCATTTT,CASSLVGTGTGMYSNQPQHF
TRBV5-5,many,TRBD1,TRBJ1-2,TGTGCCAGCAGCTCGCAATTGACAGGGACCTATGGCTACACCTTC,CASSSQLTGTYGYTF
TRBV27,many,NA,TRBJ2-3,TGTGCCAGCAGTTCCGTTAGGGGGGGCACAGATACGCAGTATTTT,CASSSVRGGTDTQYF
TRBV6-4,many,NA,TRBJ2-2,TGTGCCAGCAGCCCCGCGGGGAACACCGGGGAGCTGTTTTTT,CASSPAGNTGELFF
TRBV5-1,many,TRBD1,TRBJ1-1,TGCGCCAGCAGCCCATTGACAGGGAGCGGCACTGAAGCTTTCTTT,CASSPLTGSGTEAFF
TRBV18,many,NA,TRBJ1-1,TGTGCCAGCTCCTTTCAGGGACTCTCGAACACTGAAGCTTTCTTT,CASSFQGLSNTEAFF
TRBV12-3/TRBV12-4,NA,TRBD1,TRBJ1-5,TGTGCCAGCAGTTGGGGACAGGGCAACAATCAGCCCCAGCATTTT,CASSWGQGNNQPQHF
TRBV3-1,many,NA,TRBJ2-6,TGTGCCAGCAGCCCACATTCTGGGGCCAACGTCCTGACTTTC,CASSPHSGANVLTF
TRBV20-1,many,TRBD2,TRBJ2-5,TGCAGTGCCAGGACTAGCGGGGAGACCCAGTACTTC,CSARTSGETQYF
TRBV7-9,many,TRBD1,TRBJ1-1,TGTGCCAGCAGCTCCTTCAAGACAGGGGGGACTGAAGCTTTCTTT,CASSSFKTGGTEAFF
TRBV20-1,many,TRBD1,TRBJ1-1,TGCAGTGCTAGAGAGGACAGGGGGCGAACTGAAGCTTTCTTT,CSAREDRGRTEAFF
TRBV20-1,many,NA,TRBJ1-1,TGCAGTGCTTCACGAGGTGCTGAAGCTTTCTTT,CSASRGAEAFF
TRBV5-5,many,NA,TRBJ1-2,TGTGCCAGCAGCAAGAACCGGGACCGCGAAGGCTACACCTTC,CASSKNRDREGYTF
TRBV6-2/TRBV6-3,many,NA,TRBJ1-1,TGTGCCACCGGGGCCTCGGTGAACACTGAAGCTTTCTTT,CATGASVNTEAFF
TRBV5-1,many,TRBD1,TRBJ1-2,TGCGCCAGCAGCTTGAAAGGACAGGGGGAAGGTGGCTACACCTTC,CASSLKGQGEGGYTF
TRBV7-9,many,TRBD2,TRBJ2-1,TGTGCCAGCAGCGCCTTACCGGGACTAGCGGGGGGATCGGAGCAGTTCTTC,CASSALPGLAGGSEQFF
TRBV12-3/TRBV12-4,NA,NA,TRBJ1-1,TGTGCCAGCACTCGGACACCGAACACTGAAGCTTTCTTT,CASTRTPNTEAFF
TRBV27,NA,NA,TRBJ1-1,TGTGCCAGCAGTCCCAACCCCGGGGCCGAAATCCCTGAAGCTTTCTTT,CASSPNPGAEIPEAFF